The clone carrying this T cell receptor (beta chain) was recorded many times. This sample stems from a study of molecular identifiers for immune sequencing clone quantification. TCRdb itself ran the PCR reads through MiXCR, one entry per CDR3 protein. The repertoire consists of 80,000 to 95,000 distinct CDR3 sequences, with around a fifth occurring once and the leading ten covering around 0.91%. CD8+CD4-CCR7+CD45RA+ cells were sorted as naive CD8 T cells. The receptor's source is a human donor in good health. Some libraries in this study had Jurkat cell RNA spiked in. Sequences were obtained from naive CD8+ T cells from blood, with Jurkat cell RNA spiked in. Subset reported: FACS-sorted CD8+CD4-CCR7+CD45RA+ naive T cells.

The CDR3 bases are TGTGCCAGCAGCCCACAGACAGGGCGAGGAGAAAAACTGTTTTTT. It is translated as CASSPQTGRGEKLFF. The chain carries TRBV7-9 and TRBJ1-4; 7 positions agree with TRBD1. Trimming took 5 bases from V and 8 from J; bases not matched to a gene: 11. Per germline, CDR1 SEHNR and CDR2 FQNEAQ (reference sequence). The CDR3 loop spans 15 amino acids.